A selection of T cell receptor beta chains follows, all from one sample in a study of read filtering for tumor transcriptome and immune sequencing. One entry per CDR3 protein results from TCRdb running MiXCR on the reads. The data show 75,000 to 95,000 distinct CDR3 sequences, 20% to 25% seen once. Sequenced: a population of CD138-negative cells sorted from bone marrow. Receptors were obtained from a donor at least 40 years old with multiple myeloma. The CDR3 runs from the conserved cysteine through the conserved F or W. The order of the fields is J gene, D gene, V gene, clone size, CDR3 DNA, CDR3 protein. The D gene is left open where the match is weak. Rows give clone size only sometimes, using once, few, many, or a class for an expanded clone.

J: TRBJ2-5; D: TRBD1; V: TRBV5-1; size: many; DNA: TGCGCCAGCAGCTCCGGGACAGGGGGCGGAAAGACCCAGTACTTC; CDR3: CASSSGTGGGKTQYF
J: TRBJ1-4; D: -; V: TRBV28; size: many; DNA: TGTGCCAGCAGTCGGATGGGGGCAGGTACTAATGAAAAACTGTTTTTT; CDR3: CASSRMGAGTNEKLFF
J: TRBJ2-1; D: -; V: TRBV7-2; size: many; DNA: TGTGCCAGCAGCTTAAGCCGGGGCTCCTACAATGAGCAGTTCTTC; CDR3: CASSLSRGSYNEQFF
J: TRBJ2-7; D: TRBD1; V: TRBV5-1; size: few; DNA: TGCGCCAGCAGCTTCGGGACAGGGGGTACCTACGAGCAGTACTTC; CDR3: CASSFGTGGTYEQYF
J: TRBJ2-1; D: -; V: TRBV7-9; size: many; DNA: TGTGCCAGCACCGACAGTTTAGGGCCGGATGAGCAGTTCTTC; CDR3: CASTDSLGPDEQFF
J: TRBJ2-5; D: TRBD2; V: TRBV20-1; size: many; DNA: TGCAGTGCTCTCCTGACTAGCGGGGGGTTAGAGACCCAGTACTTC; CDR3: CSALLTSGGLETQYF
J: TRBJ1-1; D: -; V: TRBV5-1; size: few; DNA: TGCGCCAGCAGCTACCCAGGTAGGAACACTGAAGCTTTCTTT; CDR3: CASSYPGRNTEAFF
J: TRBJ2-7; D: -; V: TRBV4-1; size: many; DNA: TGCGCCAGCAGCCAAATGTACGGATACTCCTACGAGCAGTACTTC; CDR3: CASSQMYGYSYEQYF
J: TRBJ1-5; D: TRBD1; V: TRBV30; size: -; DNA: TGTGCCTGGAGTGTCCGGGACAGGGCTAATCAGCCCCAGCATTTT; CDR3: CAWSVRDRANQPQHF
J: TRBJ2-2; D: -; V: TRBV6-1; size: many; DNA: TGTGCCAGCCGCCTTTCTGGGGCCGGGGAGCTGTTTTTT; CDR3: CASRLSGAGELFF
J: TRBJ1-5; D: TRBD1; V: TRBV28; size: -; DNA: TGTGCCAGCACCAAAGCACAGGGGTTCAATCAGCCCCAGCATTTT; CDR3: CASTKAQGFNQPQHF
J: TRBJ2-7; D: -; V: TRBV9; size: many; DNA: TGTGCCAGCAGCGTAGCCGGGTTCCACGAGCAGTACTTC; CDR3: CASSVAGFHEQYF
J: TRBJ1-5; D: TRBD1; V: TRBV20-1; size: -; DNA: TGCAGTGCGCACCCCGGGACAGGGAGCAATCAGCCCCAGCATTTT; CDR3: CSAHPGTGSNQPQHF
J: TRBJ2-7; D: TRBD1; V: TRBV5-1; size: -; DNA: TGCGCCGGCAGCAGGGGGTCCCCCTCCTACGAGCAGTACTTC; CDR3: CAGSRGSPSYEQYF
J: TRBJ2-7; D: -; V: TRBV18; size: -; DNA: TGTGCCAGCTCAGCTTTTAGGGGGGGCCACGAGCAGTACTTC; CDR3: CASSAFRGGHEQYF
J: TRBJ2-2; D: -; V: TRBV11-2; size: many; DNA: TGTGCCAGCAGCCCAGGGCGGGGAACCGGGACTTTGAACACCGGGGAGCTGTTTTTT; CDR3: CASSPGRGTGTLNTGELFF
J: TRBJ2-5; D: -; V: TRBV29-1; size: few; DNA: TGCAGCATCCAGACGGGGGCGGGGGAGACCCAGTACTTC; CDR3: CSIQTGAGETQYF
J: TRBJ1-5; D: -; V: TRBV20-1; size: many; DNA: TGCAGTGCTAGAGAGCCTGAGGTCAATCAGCCCCAGCATTTT; CDR3: CSAREPEVNQPQHF
J: TRBJ2-7; D: TRBD1; V: TRBV28; size: many; DNA: TGTGCCAGCAGTTCGCCGGGACAGGGGGCTGGCGAGCAGTACTTC; CDR3: CASSSPGQGAGEQYF
J: TRBJ2-1; D: -; V: TRBV20-1; size: many; DNA: TGCAGTGCTAGCGGGGGCCAATACAATGAGCAGTTCTTC; CDR3: CSASGGQYNEQFF
J: TRBJ2-1; D: -; V: TRBV20-1; size: many; DNA: TGCAGTGCTAGTGTTGGAAATGAGCAGTTCTTC; CDR3: CSASVGNEQFF
J: TRBJ2-5; D: TRBD2; V: TRBV28; size: many; DNA: TGTGCCAGCAGTTCCACCCGACTAGCGGGGGGCGAGACCCAGTACTTC; CDR3: CASSSTRLAGGETQYF
J: TRBJ2-3; D: -; V: TRBV15; size: few; DNA: TGTGCCACCAGCAGGATCGATGAGGGCTCAGATACGCAGTATTTT; CDR3: CATSRIDEGSDTQYF
J: TRBJ1-5; D: -; V: TRBV12-3/TRBV12-4; size: few; DNA: TGTGCCAGCAGTTTGCATAGCAATCAGCCCCAGCATTTT; CDR3: CASSLHSNQPQHF
J: TRBJ1-4; D: TRBD1; V: TRBV20-1; size: many; DNA: TGCAGTGCTAGTAGGGGACAGATGAATGAAAAACTGTTTTTT; CDR3: CSASRGQMNEKLFF
J: TRBJ2-1; D: TRBD2; V: TRBV4-1; size: many; DNA: TGCGCCAGCAGCCGACTAGCGGGCTCCTACAATGAGCAGTTCTTC; CDR3: CASSRLAGSYNEQFF
J: TRBJ1-2; D: -; V: TRBV18; size: many; DNA: TGTGCCAGCTCACCATCGGGGGTGTACGGCTACACCTTC; CDR3: CASSPSGVYGYTF
J: TRBJ1-5; D: -; V: TRBV12-3/TRBV12-4; size: -; DNA: TGTGCCAGCAGTTTGGGCCCGCATCAGCCCCAGCATTTT; CDR3: CASSLGPHQPQHF
J: TRBJ1-2; D: -; V: TRBV28; size: many; DNA: TGTGCCAGCACCTCGGACCGGAGGGATGGCTACACCTTC; CDR3: CASTSDRRDGYTF
J: TRBJ2-1; D: -; V: TRBV11-3; size: many; DNA: TGTGCCAGCAGCTTAGGTGGGGGGCCCGAGCAGTTCTTC; CDR3: CASSLGGGPEQFF
J: TRBJ2-1; D: TRBD2; V: TRBV5-1; size: once; DNA: TGCGCTAGCAGCTTGACTAGCTCCTACGATGAGCAGTTCTTC; CDR3: CASSLTSSYDEQFF
J: TRBJ1-1; D: -; V: TRBV29-1; size: many; DNA: TGCAGCGCCCTGGACACTATGAACACTGAAGCTTTCTTT; CDR3: CSALDTMNTEAFF
J: TRBJ2-3; D: TRBD1; V: TRBV14; size: few; DNA: TGTGCCAGCAGCCTACTCGGGACAGGCACAGATACGCAGTATTTT; CDR3: CASSLLGTGTDTQYF
J: TRBJ2-5; D: TRBD1; V: TRBV28; size: many; DNA: TGTGCCAGCACCCAGACGGACAGGCCCGTCCTCTTC; CDR3: CASTQTDRPVLF
J: TRBJ2-1; D: -; V: TRBV11-2; size: few; DNA: TGTGCCAGCAGCAACAGTCGGTCCAGGTACCTAAATGAGCAGTTCTTC; CDR3: CASSNSRSRYLNEQFF
J: TRBJ2-2; D: -; V: TRBV5-1; size: many; DNA: TGCGCCAGCACCCTAAACACCGGGGAGCTGTTTTTT; CDR3: CASTLNTGELFF